The present TCR beta chain was sequenced within a study of blood T cell repertoires in COVID-19. With 3 bases removed from V and 3 bases from J, the gap between germline ends came to 12 bases. The CDR3 loop spans 15 amino acids. Germline assignment: CDR1 ENHRY and CDR2 SYGVKD. Original analysis: Estimates of nucleated cell counts were drawn from the amplification of reference gene primers. Sequenced by immunoSEQ multiplex PCR; TCRdb stores in-frame clones only, minus some. V and J calls and clone size follow that table, whereas D and trimming were derived from the DNA. The sample shows roughly 85,000 clones, around four fifths of them seen only once.

This receptor was taken from a human donor in a cohort sampled during active COVID-19. The specimen was peripheral blood. The chain has TRBV10-3 and TRBJ2-1; D perhaps matches TRBD1 (5 bases). CDR3 protein: CAISDRGNYYNEQFF. The DNA of the CDR3 is TGTGCCATCAGTGATAGGGGAAACTACTACAATGAGCAGTTCTTC.